This T cell receptor beta chain originates from a study of cytotoxic CD8 clonotypes in ibrutinib-treated CLL. Whole-study context: Results showed approximately 25 partial and 2 complete responses; following median roughly 70 months, around 14 remained remitted, about 12 advanced. It was after a median roughly 13 months of treatment, range 6 to 36, that response samples were taken. Per sample, productive templates averaged around 250,000 and productive rearrangements averaged roughly 91,000.

The CDR3 extends over 13 amino acids. Germline V lookup: CDR1 GTSNPN, CDR2 SVGIG (reference sequence). With V trimmed by 0 bases and J by 9 bases, 7 bases remained unmatched. Study results and caveats: Stable or contracted on treatment, public clonotypes were also uncommon.

Remarks on this clone: The antigen is unknown.

Profiling relied on immunoSEQ multiplex PCR, and the TCRdb table lists in-frame clones only, not all of them. The sample has 200,000 or so clones, over 65% seen once. The sequencing used PBMCs, collected after 12 months of ibrutinib treatment. J is TRBJ1-1 and V is TRBV30; TRBD1 matches at 7 bases. The sequence was collected from a human donor with chronic lymphocytic leukemia. In DNA form, the CDR3 reads TGTGCCTGGAGTGTAAGGACAGGCCTCCAAGCTTTCTTT. It is translated as CAWSVRTGLQAFF.